What follows is one T cell receptor (beta chain) and its context. The data originate from a study of OX40 agonist ivuxolimab in advanced cancers. This CDR3 has 16 amino acids. Germline CDR1 reads MDHEN; CDR2 reads SYDVKM. Between the trimmed V and J ends, which lost 4 bases and 2 bases, there was a span of 17 bases. The method was immunoSEQ multiplex PCR; TCRdb's version includes in-frame clones alone and lacks a portion of them. The repertoire holds fewer than 80,000 clones, 80% to 90% seen once, with approximately 5% in the top ten. V usage is TRBV28 and J usage is TRBJ1-2, with D tentatively TRBD1 (5 bases). This receptor was taken from an adult with an advanced solid tumor such as melanoma, head and neck, liver or kidney cancer. Source: CD4+ or CD8+ T cells sorted from blood, taken in a trial of the OX40 agonist ivuxolimab. The CDR3 bases are TGTGCCAGCAGTTCAGGTGGGGCAACTCCAAACTATGGCTACACCTTC. Its translation: CASSSGGATPNYGYTF.